This T cell receptor beta chain was recorded in a study of T cell changes during pregnancy in multiple sclerosis (dated by TCRdb to the late 2010s). About the investigation overall: Changes in the T cell repertoire over the course of pregnancy were examined in this study in women with multiple sclerosis.

The junction shows trimming of 2 bases on V and 9 bases on J, and the gene matches do not reach 6 bases of it. The CDR3 spans 13 residues, from the cysteine through the phenylalanine. The sequence is cut down to CDR3 DNA, 39 bases in frame from base 1. Based on the germline V gene, the CDR1 and CDR2 sequences are MGHDK and SYGVNS. Library preparation used the immunoSEQ multiplex PCR assay. TCRdb's version of the immuneACCESS table is confined to in-frame rearrangements and falls short of the full clone set. An unresolved V gene accounts for under half of the shortfall where checked; the remainder is of unknown origin. This sample holds tens of thousands of clones; 85% to 90% were observed only once. The ten largest make up approximately 0.5% of the sample. Points on this clone: Its cognate antigen has yet to be identified. The input lacks base qualities; no much larger clone sits a single base away.

This material consisted of CD4+ T cells from peripheral blood mononuclear cells, taken in the first trimester of pregnancy. The sequence was collected from a female donor with multiple sclerosis, enrolled in a pregnancy study. The rearranged chain carries TRBV25-1 and TRBJ1-1, with 7 middle bases fitting TRBD1. The nucleotides read TGTGCCAGCAGTGAAAACAGGGGATCTAAAGCTTTCTTT. Its product reads: CASSENRGSKAFF.